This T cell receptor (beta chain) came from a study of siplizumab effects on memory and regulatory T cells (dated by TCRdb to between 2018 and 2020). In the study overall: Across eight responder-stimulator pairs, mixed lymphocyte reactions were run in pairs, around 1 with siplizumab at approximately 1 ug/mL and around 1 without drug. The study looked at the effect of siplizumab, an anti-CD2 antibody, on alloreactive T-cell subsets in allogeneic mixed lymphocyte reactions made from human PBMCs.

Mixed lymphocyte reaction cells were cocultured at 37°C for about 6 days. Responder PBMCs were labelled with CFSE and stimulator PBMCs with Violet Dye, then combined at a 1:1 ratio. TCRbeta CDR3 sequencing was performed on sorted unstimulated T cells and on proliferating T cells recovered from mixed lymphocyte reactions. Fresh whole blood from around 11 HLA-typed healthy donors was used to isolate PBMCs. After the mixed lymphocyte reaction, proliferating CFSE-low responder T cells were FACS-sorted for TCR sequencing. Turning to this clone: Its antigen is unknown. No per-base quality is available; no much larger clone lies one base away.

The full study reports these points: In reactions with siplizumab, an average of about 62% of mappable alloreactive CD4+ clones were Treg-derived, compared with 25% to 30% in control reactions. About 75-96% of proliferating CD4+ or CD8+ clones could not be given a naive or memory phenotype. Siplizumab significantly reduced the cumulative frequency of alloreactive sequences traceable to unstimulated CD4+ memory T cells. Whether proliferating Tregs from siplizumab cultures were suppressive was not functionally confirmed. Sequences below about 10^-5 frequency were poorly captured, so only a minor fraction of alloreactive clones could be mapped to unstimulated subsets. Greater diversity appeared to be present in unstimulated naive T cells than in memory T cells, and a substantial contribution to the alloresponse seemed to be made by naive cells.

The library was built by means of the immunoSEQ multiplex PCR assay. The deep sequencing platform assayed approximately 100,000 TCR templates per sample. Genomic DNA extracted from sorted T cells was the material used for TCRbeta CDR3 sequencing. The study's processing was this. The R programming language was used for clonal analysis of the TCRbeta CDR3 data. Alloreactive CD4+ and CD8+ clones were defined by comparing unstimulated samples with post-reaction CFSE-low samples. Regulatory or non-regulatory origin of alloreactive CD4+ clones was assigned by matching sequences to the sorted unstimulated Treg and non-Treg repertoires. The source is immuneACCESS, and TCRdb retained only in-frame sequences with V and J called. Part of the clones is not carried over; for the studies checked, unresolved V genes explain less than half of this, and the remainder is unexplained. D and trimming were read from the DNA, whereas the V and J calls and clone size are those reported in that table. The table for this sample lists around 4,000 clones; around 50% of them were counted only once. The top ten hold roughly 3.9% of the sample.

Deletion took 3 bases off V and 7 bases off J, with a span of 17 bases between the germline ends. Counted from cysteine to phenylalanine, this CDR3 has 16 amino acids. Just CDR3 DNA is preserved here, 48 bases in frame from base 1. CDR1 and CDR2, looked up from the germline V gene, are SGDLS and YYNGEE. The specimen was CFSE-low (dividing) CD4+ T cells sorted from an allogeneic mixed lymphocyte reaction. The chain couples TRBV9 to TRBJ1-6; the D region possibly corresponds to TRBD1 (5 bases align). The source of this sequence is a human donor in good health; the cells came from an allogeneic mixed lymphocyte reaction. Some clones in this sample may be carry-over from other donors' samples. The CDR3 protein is CASSAQAQVPNSPLHF. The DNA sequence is TGTGCCAGCAGCGCACAGGCGCAGGTTCCAAATTCACCCCTCCACTTT.